This T cell receptor (beta chain) was captured by sequencing in a study of blood T cells in healthy people across ages. V was clipped by 2 bases and J by 10 bases; unmatched bases: 9. The CDR3 is 14 amino acids. CDR1 and CDR2 from the germline V gene are ENHRY and SYGVKD. A second PCR of 7 to 11 cycles used a sample-barcoded 5' primer and a J-beta primer mix. MiXCR, applied by TCRdb to the 5' RACE reads, yields one record per CDR3 protein. Here the sample spans over 700,000 distinct CDR3 sequences, 25% being singletons. This sample was shared with a second study, whose subject was T cells of mothers and their children.

Sequencing was done on a sample of blood. This sequence joins TRBV10-3 and TRBJ2-3; 7 nucleotides agree with TRBD1. This receptor was identified in a boy between 5 and 17 years old in good health. The CDR3 nucleotides are TGTGCCATCAGTGAGCCATACGACAGGGCCGCGCAGTATTTT. This gives the protein CAISEPYDRAAQYF.